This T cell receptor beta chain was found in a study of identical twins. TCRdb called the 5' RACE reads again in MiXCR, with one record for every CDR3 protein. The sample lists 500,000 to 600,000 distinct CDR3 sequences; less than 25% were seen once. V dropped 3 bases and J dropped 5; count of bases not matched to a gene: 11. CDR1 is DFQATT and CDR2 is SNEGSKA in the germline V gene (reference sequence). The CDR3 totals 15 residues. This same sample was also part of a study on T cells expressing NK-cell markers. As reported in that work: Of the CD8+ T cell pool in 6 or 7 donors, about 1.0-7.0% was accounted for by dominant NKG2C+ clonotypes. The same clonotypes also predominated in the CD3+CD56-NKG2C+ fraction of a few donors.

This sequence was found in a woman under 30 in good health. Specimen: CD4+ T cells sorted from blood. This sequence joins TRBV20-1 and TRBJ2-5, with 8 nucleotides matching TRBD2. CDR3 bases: TGCAGTGCTAGTCCCTCCGGGGGGGAATGGGAGACCCAGTACTTC. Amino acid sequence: CSASPSGGEWETQYF.